Below, one T cell receptor (beta chain) is given with its context. Many counts were recorded for this clonotype. Its recognized antigen is unknown. Base quality data are lacking; no much larger clone is found one base away. This sample was taken from a study of T cells in Graves' hyperthyroidism and ophthalmopathy (dated by TCRdb to the late 2010s). About the investigation overall: Peripheral blood was sampled at the time of initial diagnosis, prior to any treatment. The paper reports TCR Vbeta CDR3 sequencing of fewer than 150 peripheral blood samples: under 45 ophthalmopathy, under 80 hyperthyroidism and approximately 17 progressor patients. Prospective prediction of ophthalmopathy was tested in an independent validation cohort of 18 to 20 hyperthyroidism patients and 17 patients who later progressed to ophthalmopathy. After sampling, hyperthyroidism patients received methimazole starting at 30 mg daily, and ophthalmopathy patients received high-dose intravenous methylprednisolone. The approximately 100 discovery patients were divided at random into training and test sets in a 7:3 ratio. Thyroid tissue and blood T-cell repertoires from six Graves' hyperthyroidism patients were also compared in the study. A discovery cohort of about a hundred patients, approximately 44 with Graves' ophthalmopathy and 55 to 60 with stable Graves' hyperthyroidism, was used to find distinguishing TCR V-J signatures.

A patient counted as having stable Graves' hyperthyroidism if no progression to ophthalmopathy occurred over 18 months of follow-up. The hyperthyroidism patients were between 18 and 65 years old and newly diagnosed, with a disease duration of less than 2 months. Any patient with an uncontrolled infection, another autoimmune disease, pregnancy or lactation was excluded. Diagnoses relied on clinical symptoms, serum thyroxine and TRAb, thyroid ultrasound and orbital computed tomography. Ficoll-Paque density gradient centrifugation was used to isolate PBMCs from about 10 ml of fresh peripheral blood. Total RNA was extracted with Trizol reagent, and quality was checked on an Agilent 2100 Bioanalyzer. CDR1 is given as SEHNR and CDR2 as FQNEAQ, both from the germline V gene (reference sequence). Including the terminal cysteine and phenylalanine, the CDR3 comprises 13 residues. Only the CDR3 DNA is retained, 39 bases long and in frame from the first base. The trim is 1 base for V and 2 bases for J, with a gap of 5 bases between the germline ends.

Overall study results and their limits: In cross-validation, a model built on a 13 V-J signature told ophthalmopathy apart from stable hyperthyroidism with under 90% sensitivity and 81% to 82% specificity, and in testing the same model reached 80%/75%. Most expanded thyroid clonotypes (frequency above 0.001) were also detected in blood, suggesting blood repertoires may reflect thyroid immune responses. During validation, the model predicted progression to ophthalmopathy a median of approximately six months ahead of onset, with 70.59% sensitivity and about 72% specificity. No statistical method was used to set the sample size in advance, and investigators knew the group allocation.

TCR beta CDR3 regions were amplified from RNA transcripts. For the first round of RT-PCR on the TCR CDR3, the HTBI primer set was used together with the Qiagen OneStep RT-PCR kit. Libraries were constructed in a second round of multiplex PCR, after which size selection and purification were carried out. Libraries were sequenced paired-end with 100 bp reads on an Illumina HiSeq2000. Per the source publication's procedure: SOAPnuke was used to process the raw data, throwing out any read that contained adapters or uncalled bases, had a mean Phred below 15, or lacked an exact constant-primer or identifier match. High-quality paired reads were merged using COPE v1.2.5, and each unique nucleotide sequence was defined as a clonotype. MiTCR v1.1 was used to align clonotypes to the IMGT TRBV, TRBD and TRBJ reference segments. The analysis included only V-J combinations with a frequency above 0.0001, which together covered more than 98% of the repertoires. The TCS score was defined as F50 (clonal expansion) divided by E x V (chaos), with BLOSUM62-based TCRdist calculated between CDR3 peptides within each V-J. Welch's t-statistics and random forest reduced around 550 V-J features to 10 to 15, which were used in a naive Bayes classifier (R e1071). TCRdb redid the processing of the public reads, applying fastp at Q25 and MiXCR, and retained in-frame beta chains. Rows with a matching CDR3 protein are joined into one entry that keeps the most common DNA and genes. The V and J calls come from TCRdb's annotation, not from the publication. In this sample the table shows about 200,000 distinct CDR3 sequences, about a sixth of which occur a single time. The ten largest clones capture around 52% of the sample.

The sequence derives from a woman aged 45-65 years with Graves' hyperthyroidism. The chain is made from TRBV7-9 and TRBJ2-5, with no confident D gene call. Sequencing was performed on blood. The nucleotide sequence is given as TGTGCCAGCAGCTTAGTCGGGCAAGAGACCCAGTACTTC. Its amino acids are CASSLVGQETQYF.